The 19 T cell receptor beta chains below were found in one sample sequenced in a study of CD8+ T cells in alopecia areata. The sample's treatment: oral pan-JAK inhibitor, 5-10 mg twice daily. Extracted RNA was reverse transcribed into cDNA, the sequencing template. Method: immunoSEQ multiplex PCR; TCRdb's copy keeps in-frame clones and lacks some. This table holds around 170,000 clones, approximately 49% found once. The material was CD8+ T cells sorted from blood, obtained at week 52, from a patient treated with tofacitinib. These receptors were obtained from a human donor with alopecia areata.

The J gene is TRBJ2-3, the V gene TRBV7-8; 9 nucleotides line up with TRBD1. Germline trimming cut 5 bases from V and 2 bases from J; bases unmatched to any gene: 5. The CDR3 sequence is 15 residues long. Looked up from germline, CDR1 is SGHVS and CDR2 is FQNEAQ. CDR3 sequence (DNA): TGTGCCAGCAGCCCGGGGACAGGGCTCACAGATACGCAGTATTTT. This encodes CASSPGTGLTDTQYF. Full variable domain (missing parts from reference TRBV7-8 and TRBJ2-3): GAGVSQSPRYKVAKRGQDVALRCDPISGHVSLFWYQQALGQGPEFLTYFQNEAQLDKSGLPSDRFFAERPEGSVSTLKIQRTQQEDSAVYLCASSPGTGLTDTQYFGPGTRLTVL.

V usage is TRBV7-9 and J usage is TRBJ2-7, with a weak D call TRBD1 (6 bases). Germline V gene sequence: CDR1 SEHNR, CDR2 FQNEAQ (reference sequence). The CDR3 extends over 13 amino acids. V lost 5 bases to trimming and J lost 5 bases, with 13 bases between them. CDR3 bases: TGTGCCAGCAGCCAAGGGACACCCCACGAGCAGTACTTC. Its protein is CASSQGTPHEQYF. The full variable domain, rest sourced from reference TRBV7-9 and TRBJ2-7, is DTGVSQNPRHKITKRGQNVTFRCDPISEHNRLYWYRQTLGQGPEFLTYFQNEAQLEKSRLLSDRFSAERPKGSFSTLEIQRTEQGDSAMYLCASSQGTPHEQYFGPGTRLTVT.

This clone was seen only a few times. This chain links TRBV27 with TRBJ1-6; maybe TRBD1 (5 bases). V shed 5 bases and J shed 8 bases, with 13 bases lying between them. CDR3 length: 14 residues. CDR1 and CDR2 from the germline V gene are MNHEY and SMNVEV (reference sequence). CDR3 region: CASSPTGAYSPLHF. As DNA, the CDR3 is TGTGCCAGCAGTCCGACCGGGGCGTATTCACCCCTCCACTTT.

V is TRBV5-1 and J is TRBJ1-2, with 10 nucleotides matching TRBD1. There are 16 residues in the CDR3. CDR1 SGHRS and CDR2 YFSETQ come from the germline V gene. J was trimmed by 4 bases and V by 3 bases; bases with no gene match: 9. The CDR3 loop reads CASSSGQGMETYGYTF. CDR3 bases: TGCGCCAGCAGCTCGGGACAGGGGATGGAGACCTATGGCTACACCTTC.

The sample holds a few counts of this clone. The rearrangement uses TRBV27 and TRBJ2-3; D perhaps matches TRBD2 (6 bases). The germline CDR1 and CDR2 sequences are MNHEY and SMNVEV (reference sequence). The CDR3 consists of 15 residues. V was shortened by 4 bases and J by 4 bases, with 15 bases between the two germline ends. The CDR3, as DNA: TGTGCCAGCAGTTCCTATCCATCGGGGGCAGATACGCAGTATTTT. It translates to CASSSYPSGADTQYF.

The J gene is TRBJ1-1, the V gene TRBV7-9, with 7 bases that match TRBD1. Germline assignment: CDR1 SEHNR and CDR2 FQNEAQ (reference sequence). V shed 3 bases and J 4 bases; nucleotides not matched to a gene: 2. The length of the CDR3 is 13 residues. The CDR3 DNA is TGTGCCAGCAGCTTCGAGGGGGCCACTGAAGCTTTCTTT. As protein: CASSFEGATEAFF. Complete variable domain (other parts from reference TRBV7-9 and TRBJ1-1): DTGVSQNPRHKITKRGQNVTFRCDPISEHNRLYWYRQTLGQGPEFLTYFQNEAQLEKSRLLSDRFSAERPKGSFSTLEIQRTEQGDSAMYLCASSFEGATEAFFGQGTRLTVV.

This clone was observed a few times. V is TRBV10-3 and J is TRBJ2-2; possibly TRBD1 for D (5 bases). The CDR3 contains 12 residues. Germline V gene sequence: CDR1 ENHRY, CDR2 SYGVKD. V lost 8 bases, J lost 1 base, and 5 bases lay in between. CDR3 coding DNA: TGTGCCATCGGACAGAACACCGGGGAGCTGTTTTTT. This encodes CAIGQNTGELFF.

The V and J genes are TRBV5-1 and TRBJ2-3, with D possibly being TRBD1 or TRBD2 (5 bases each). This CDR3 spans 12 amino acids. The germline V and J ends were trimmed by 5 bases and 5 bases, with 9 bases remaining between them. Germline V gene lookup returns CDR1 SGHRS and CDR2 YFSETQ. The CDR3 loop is CASRTGLDTQYF. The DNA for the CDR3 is TGCGCCAGCAGGACGGGGCTAGATACGCAGTATTTT.

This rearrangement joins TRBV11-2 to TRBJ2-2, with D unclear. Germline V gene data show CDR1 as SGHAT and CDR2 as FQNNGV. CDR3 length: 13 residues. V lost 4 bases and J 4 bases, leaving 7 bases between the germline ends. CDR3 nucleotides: TGTGCCAGCAGCTCACCGGGCACCGGGGAGCTGTTTTTT. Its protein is CASSSPGTGELFF.

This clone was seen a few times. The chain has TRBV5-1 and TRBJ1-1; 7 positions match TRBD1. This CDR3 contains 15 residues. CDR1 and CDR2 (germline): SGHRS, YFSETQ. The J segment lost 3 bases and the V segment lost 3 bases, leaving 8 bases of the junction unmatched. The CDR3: CASSSMGQSYTEAFF. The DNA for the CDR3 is TGCGCCAGCAGCTCGATGGGACAGTCCTACACTGAAGCTTTCTTT. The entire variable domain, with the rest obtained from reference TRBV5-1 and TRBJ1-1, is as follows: KAGVTQTPRYLIKTRGQQVTLSCSPISGHRSVSWYQQTPGQGLQFLFEYFSETQRNKGNFPGRFSGRQFSNSRSEMNVSTLELGDSALYLCASSSMGQSYTEAFFGQGTRLTVV.

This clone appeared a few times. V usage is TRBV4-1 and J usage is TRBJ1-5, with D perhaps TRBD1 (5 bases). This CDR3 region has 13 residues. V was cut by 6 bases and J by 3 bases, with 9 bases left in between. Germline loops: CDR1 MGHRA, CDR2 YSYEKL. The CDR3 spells CASSGDPNQPQHF. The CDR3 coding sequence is TGCGCCAGCAGTGGGGACCCCAATCAGCCCCAGCATTTT.

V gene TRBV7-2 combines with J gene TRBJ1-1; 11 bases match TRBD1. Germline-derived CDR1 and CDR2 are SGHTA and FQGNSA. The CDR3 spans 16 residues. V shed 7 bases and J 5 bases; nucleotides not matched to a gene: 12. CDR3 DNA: TGTGCCAGCACTCCTAGTGAGGACAGGGGGCGGACTGAAGCTTTCTTT. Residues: CASTPSEDRGRTEAFF.

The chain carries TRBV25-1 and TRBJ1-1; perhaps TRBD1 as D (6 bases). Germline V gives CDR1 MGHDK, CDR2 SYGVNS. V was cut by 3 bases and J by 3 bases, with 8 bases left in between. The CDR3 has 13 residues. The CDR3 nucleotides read TGTGCCAGCAGTGATTACAGGGACACTGAAGCTTTCTTT. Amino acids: CASSDYRDTEAFF.

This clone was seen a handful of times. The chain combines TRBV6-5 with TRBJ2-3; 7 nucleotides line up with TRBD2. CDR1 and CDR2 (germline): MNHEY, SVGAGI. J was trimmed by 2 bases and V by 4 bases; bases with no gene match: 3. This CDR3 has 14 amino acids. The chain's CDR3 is CASSSLADTDTQYF. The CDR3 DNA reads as TGTGCCAGCAGTTCCCTAGCGGACACAGATACGCAGTATTTT.

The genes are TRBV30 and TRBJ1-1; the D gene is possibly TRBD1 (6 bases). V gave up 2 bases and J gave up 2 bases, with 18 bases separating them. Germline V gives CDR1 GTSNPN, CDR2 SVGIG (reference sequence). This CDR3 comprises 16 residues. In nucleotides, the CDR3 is TGTGCCTGGAGTCGAGGGTCCGCAGGGGCAAACACTGAAGCTTTCTTT. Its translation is CAWSRGSAGANTEAFF.

The CDR3 nucleotides read TGCGCCAGCAGCTTATTTGGGAGGGATACCTACGAGCAGTACTTC. The encoded protein is CASSLFGRDTYEQYF. The chain employs TRBV5-1 and TRBJ2-7; the match to TRBD2 covers 7 bases. Looked up from germline, CDR1 is SGHRS and CDR2 is YFSETQ. The CDR3 runs 15 residues. V shed 2 bases and J 2 bases; nucleotides not matched to a gene: 7.

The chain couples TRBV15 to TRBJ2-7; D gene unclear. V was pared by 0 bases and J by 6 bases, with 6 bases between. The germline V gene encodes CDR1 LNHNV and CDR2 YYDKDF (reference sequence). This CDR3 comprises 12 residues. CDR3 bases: TGTGCCACCAGCAGAGATCGACCCGAGCAGTACTTC. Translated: CATSRDRPEQYF.

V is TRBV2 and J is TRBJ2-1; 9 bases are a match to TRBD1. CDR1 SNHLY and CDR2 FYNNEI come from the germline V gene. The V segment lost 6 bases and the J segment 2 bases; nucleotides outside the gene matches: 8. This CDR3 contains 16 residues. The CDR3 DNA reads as TGTGCCAGCAGACCAGTGGGACAGGGCCCCTACAATGAGCAGTTCTTC. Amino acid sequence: CASRPVGQGPYNEQFF.

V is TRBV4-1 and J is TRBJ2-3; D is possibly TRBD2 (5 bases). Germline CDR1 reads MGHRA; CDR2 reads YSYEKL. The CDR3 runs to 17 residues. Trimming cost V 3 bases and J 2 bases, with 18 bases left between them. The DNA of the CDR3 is TGCGCCAGCAGCCAGGAACTAACGGGGAGTTTCACAGATACGCAGTATTTT. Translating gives CASSQELTGSFTDTQYF.